The 26 T cell receptor beta chains below were found in one sample sequenced in a study of blood T cells in healthy people across ages. Together with a sample-barcoded 5' primer, a J-beta primer mix was included in a second PCR lasting roughly 6 to 12 cycles. TCRdb reprocessed the 5' RACE reads via MiXCR and lists one record per CDR3 protein. The sample carries approximately 670,000 distinct CDR3 sequences, around two fifths recorded once. Source material: blood. These receptors were obtained from a man of 80 years or more in good health.

This rearrangement joins TRBV5-1 to TRBJ2-1, with D perhaps given as TRBD1 or TRBD2 (5 bases each). V dropped 0 bases and J dropped 7 bases, with 17 bases sitting between them. Germline V gene lookup returns CDR1 SGHRS and CDR2 YFSETQ. The CDR3 length is 16 residues. The CDR3 sequence: CASSLEFGGIKNEQFF. CDR3 nucleotides: TGCGCCAGCAGCTTGGAATTTGGGGGTATAAAAAATGAGCAGTTCTTC.

The J gene is TRBJ2-3, the V gene TRBV20-1; 11 nucleotides agree with TRBD2. With V trimmed by 5 bases and J by 1 base, 5 bases remained unmatched. The germline V gene has CDR1 DFQATT and CDR2 SNEGSKA (reference sequence). The CDR3 runs 15 residues. Written as DNA, the CDR3 is TGCAGTGCTCAACATAGCGGGAGGGGCACAGATACGCAGTATTTT. It specifies CSAQHSGRGTDTQYF.

Only a few counts were recorded for this clonotype. The chain has TRBV2 and TRBJ2-7, with 9 bases that match TRBD1. The CDR3 has 13 amino acids. The V and J ends lost 5 bases and 4 bases, in that order; junction bases with no gene match: 3. CDR1 SNHLY and CDR2 FYNNEI come from the germline V gene. The CDR3 region has the DNA TGTGCCAGCAGTAAGGGACAGGGTTACGAGCAGTACTTC. Amino acids: CASSKGQGYEQYF.

This clonotype has a single count. A much larger clone differs from this one at a single base, so this may be a read error. The V gene is TRBV6-5, the J gene TRBJ1-2; TRBD1 aligns across 9 bases. The CDR3 sequence is 16 residues long. Germline V gene sequence: CDR1 MNHEY, CDR2 SVGAGI. The CDR3 region is CAGSSRGQGQSDGYTF. The CDR3 coding sequence is TGTGCCGGCAGTTCCCGCGGACAGGGGCAATCCGATGGCTACACCTTC.

The rearrangement uses TRBV11-2 and TRBJ2-5; 13 nucleotides match TRBD2. CDR1 is SGHAT and CDR2 is FQNNGV in the germline V gene. The CDR3 runs 17 residues. V lost 5 bases and J lost 11; bases outside the gene matches: 17. CDR3 sequence reads: CASSPGLAGEILSEQYF. The CDR3 DNA is TGTGCCAGCAGCCCCGGACTAGCGGGAGAGATTCTTAGTGAGCAGTACTTC. Looking up the rest from reference TRBV11-2 and TRBJ2-5 gives the full variable domain: EAGVAQSPRYKIIEKRQSVAFWCNPISGHATLYWYQQILGQGPKLLIQFQNNGVVDDSQLPKDRFSAERLKGVDSTLKIQPAKLEDSAVYLCASSPGLAGEILSEQYFGPGTRLLVL.

This chain uses TRBV6-5 with TRBJ1-2; TRBD1 matches 7 bases. Unmatched junction bases numbered 13, after V lost 0 bases and J lost 3 bases. CDR3 size: 18 residues. Germline CDR1 MNHEY, CDR2 SVGAGI. The CDR3 DNA sequence: TGTGCCAGCAGTTACTCGATTCCCTCTCGCAGGGGGGACTATGGCTACACCTTC. It yields the protein CASSYSIPSRRGDYGYTF.

The genes are TRBV4-2 and TRBJ2-4; tentatively, D is TRBD2 (7 bases). Near its end, the DNA agrees better with TRBJ2-7, so the J call may be wrong. This CDR3 is built from 13 residues. Germline V gene data show CDR1 as LGHNA and CDR2 as YNFKEQ. Here the CDR3 DNA reads TGTGCCAGCAGCCTCTCTCGGGGGGCCGAGCAGTACTTC. This encodes CASSLSRGAEQYF.

The CDR3 loop is CASSQQGQDYGYTF. DNA of the CDR3: TGTGCCAGCAGTCAACAGGGGCAGGACTATGGCTACACCTTC. The chain has TRBV7-3 and TRBJ1-2, with 7 nucleotides matching TRBD1. CDR1 and CDR2 from the germline V gene are SGHTA and FQGTGA. The trim removed 6 bases at V and 3 bases at J, leaving 7 bases unmatched. The length of the CDR3 is 14 residues.

In nucleotides, the CDR3 is TGCAGTGCTGCCTCCGGGACGAGGAGCACAGATACGCAGTATTTT. Its protein is CSAASGTRSTDTQYF. This chain uses TRBV20-1 with TRBJ2-3; D might be TRBD1 or TRBD2, each matching 5 bases. Germline-derived CDR1 and CDR2 are DFQATT and SNEGSKA (reference sequence). CDR3 length equals 15 residues. V lost 5 bases to trimming and J lost 0 bases, with 15 bases between them.

The chain uses TRBV20-1 and TRBJ2-5, with 11 bases fitting TRBD1. Germline V gene lookup returns CDR1 DFQATT and CDR2 SNEGSKA (reference sequence). Trimming cost V 3 bases and J 3 bases; bases outside gene matches: 6. There are 15 residues in the CDR3. The CDR3 region is CSARFGTGGEETQYF. The CDR3 DNA sequence: TGCAGTGCTAGGTTCGGGACAGGGGGTGAAGAGACCCAGTACTTC.

V gene TRBV12-3 or TRBV12-4 combines with J gene TRBJ1-2, with a possible D match to TRBD1 (5 bases). V lost 6 bases and J lost 3, with 20 bases in between. The CDR3 has 16 residues. In DNA form, the CDR3 reads TGTGCCAGCAGCCCCGCTGGGGCCAGTATGGACTATGGCTACACCTTC. Amino acid sequence: CASSPAGASMDYGYTF.

CDR3 in DNA: TGCAGCGTCGGGGCGGCCGGTAACACTGAAGCTTTCTTT. Encoded protein: CSVGAAGNTEAFF. The chain has TRBV29-1 and TRBJ1-1; the D gene is possibly TRBD1 (5 bases). CDR3 length: 13 residues. V gave up 6 bases and J gave up 2 bases, with 13 bases separating them. The V gene's germline CDR1 is SQVTM and CDR2 ANQGSEA.

V is TRBV5-4 and J is TRBJ2-5, with D perhaps being TRBD1 or TRBD2 (5 bases each). CDR1 is SGHNT and CDR2 is YYREEE in the germline V gene (reference sequence). V was trimmed by 3 bases and J by 5 bases, leaving 17 bases between them. CDR3 length equals 15 residues. CDR3 nucleotides: TGTGCCAGCAGCTCCCGGGACCGCCCTCAGGAGACCCAGTACTTC. Translation: CASSSRDRPQETQYF.

The gene calls are TRBV11-2 and TRBJ1-2; 10 bases map to TRBD1. In germline, CDR1 is SGHAT, CDR2 FQNNGV. The CDR3 runs 15 residues. V lost 5 bases, J lost 8 bases, and 11 bases stayed unmatched. The CDR3 nucleotides are TGTGCCAGCAGCGCCCCCGGGACAGGGGATTGGGGCTACACCTTC. Amino acid sequence: CASSAPGTGDWGYTF.

The sample holds a few counts of this clonotype. This rearrangement joins TRBV27 to TRBJ1-2, with D tentatively TRBD1 (5 bases). Germline V gene lookup returns CDR1 MNHEY and CDR2 SMNVEV (reference sequence). V was trimmed by 5 bases and J by 5 bases, leaving 18 bases between them. This CDR3 spans 15 amino acids. The CDR3 DNA reads TGTGCCAGCAGTCAGACAGCTGCGTTAGGATATGGCTACACCTTC. Protein product: CASSQTAALGYGYTF.

The rearrangement uses TRBV6-2 or TRBV6-3 and TRBJ1-1, with D possibly TRBD1 on 5 matching bases. V lost 6 bases and J lost 4, with 12 bases in between. From germline, CDR1 is MNHEY and CDR2 SVGEGT. This CDR3 contains 13 residues. The CDR3 spells CASRDPGGTEAFF. CDR3 coding DNA: TGTGCCAGCAGGGACCCCGGGGGCACTGAAGCTTTCTTT.

Only a few counts were recorded for this clonotype. V gene TRBV6-4 combines with J gene TRBJ2-1; no reliable D call. This CDR3 has 16 residues. V lost 5 bases to trimming and J lost 0 bases, with 14 bases between them. Per germline, CDR1 MRHNA and CDR2 SNTAGT. DNA of the CDR3: TGTGCCAGCAGTCCCGAAAGTGTCATCTCCTACAATGAGCAGTTCTTC. It encodes CASSPESVISYNEQFF.

This clonotype was seen more than once but under ten times. The chain carries TRBV3-1 and TRBJ2-5; 13 bases are a match to TRBD2. Germline V gives CDR1 LGHDT, CDR2 YNNKEL (reference sequence). V was pared by 3 bases and J by 5 bases, with 3 bases of the junction left unmatched. This CDR3 has 15 residues. The CDR3 is CASSQTSGRFETQYF. CDR3 DNA sequence: TGTGCCAGCAGCCAGACTAGCGGGAGGTTCGAGACCCAGTACTTC.

This clonotype was counted only a few times. The genes are TRBV7-8 and TRBJ1-1; 7 bases map to TRBD1. This CDR3 has 15 residues. Germline CDR1 is SGHVS and CDR2 is FQNEAQ. V was clipped by 5 bases and J by 5 bases; unmatched bases: 11. The CDR3 coding sequence is TGTGCCAGCAGCCTATCGACAGGGTGGGGAACTGAAGCTTTCTTT. Amino acids: CASSLSTGWGTEAFF.

The rearrangement links TRBV5-6 to TRBJ1-5; D is undetermined. The CDR3 extends over 17 amino acids. V lost 4 bases and J 1 base, leaving 18 bases between the germline ends. From germline, CDR1 is SGHDT and CDR2 YYEEEE. The CDR3 sequence is CASSASMGRASNQPQHF. The CDR3 coding sequence is TGTGCCAGCAGCGCTAGTATGGGGAGGGCGAGCAATCAGCCCCAGCATTTT.

This clonotype was recorded a few times. The chain has TRBV5-1 and TRBJ2-5, with TRBD1 identical over 8 bases. Germline CDR1 reads SGHRS; CDR2 reads YFSETQ. The CDR3 sequence is 14 residues long. Losses at the gene ends were 4 bases for V and 5 bases for J; bases not matched to a gene: 7. The CDR3 coding sequence is TGCGCCAGCAGCGCGGACAGGGAGGTGGAGACCCAGTACTTC. This gives the protein CASSADREVETQYF.

This chain links TRBV21-1 with TRBJ2-7; the table's D gene call, TRBD1, was not cross checked with the DNA. TRBV21-1 is tagged as a pseudogene. The CDR3 has 14 amino acids. The CDR3 nucleotides read TGTGCCAGCAGCACCAACAGGGAATCCTACGAGCAGTACTTC. Translating gives CASSTNRESYEQYF.

This clonotype was seen a few times. The chain is built from TRBV3-1 and TRBJ2-1, with unresolved D. Trimming stripped 4 bases from V and 8 bases from J, with 9 bases between. The germline gives CDR1 LGHDT, CDR2 YNNKEL (reference sequence). The length of the CDR3 is 12 residues. The CDR3 nucleotides read TGTGCCAGCAGCCGCCGACTCGATGAGCAGTTCTTC. Translating it yields CASSRRLDEQFF.

This rearrangement joins TRBV20-1 to TRBJ2-5; D gene unclear. The end of the DNA is better explained by TRBJ2-7, so the J call may be wrong. Germline lookup yields CDR1 DFQATT and CDR2 SNEGSKA (reference sequence). This CDR3 has 15 residues. The chain's CDR3 is CSARARRGVRNEQYF. CDR3 nucleotides: TGCAGTGCTAGAGCCAGACGAGGAGTTAGAAACGAGCAGTACTTC.

The rearrangement uses TRBV6-5 and TRBJ1-4, with 10 bases lining up with TRBD1. Per the germline V gene, CDR1 is MNHEY and CDR2 is SVGAGI. V was pared by 0 bases and J by 6 bases, with 7 bases of the junction left unmatched. The CDR3 has 17 amino acids. CDR3 nucleotide sequence: TGTGCCAGCAGTTACTCCTCCCCCGGGACAGGGGATGAAAAACTGTTTTTT. It specifies CASSYSSPGTGDEKLFF.

The V call is TRBV9, the J call TRBJ2-7; the D is unclear. Trimming cost V 4 bases and J 1 base, with 9 bases left between them. Germline values: CDR1 SGDLS, CDR2 YYNGEE. The CDR3 is 13 residues long. CDR3 residues: CASSPAESYEQYF. CDR3 bases: TGTGCCAGCAGCCCCGCGGAGTCCTACGAGCAGTACTTC. The complete variable domain, with remaining parts taken from reference TRBV9 and TRBJ2-7, reads DSGVTQTPKHLITATGQRVTLRCSPRSGDLSVYWYQQSLDQGLQFLIQYYNGEERAKGNILERFSAQQFPDLHSELNLSSLELGDSALYFCASSPAESYEQYFGPGTRLTVT.